The rows below give T cell receptor beta chains drawn from one sample of a study of blood T cell repertoires in COVID-19. Sequenced by immunoSEQ multiplex PCR; TCRdb stores in-frame clones only, minus some. The sample has about 97,000 clones, around 87% seen once; the top ten hold less than 20%. The sequencing sample was made of peripheral blood. Receptor source: a human donor in a cohort sampled during active COVID-19. Each CDR3 is given with its conserved first and last residue. The order of the fields is J gene, D gene, V gene, clone size, CDR3 DNA, CDR3 protein. D genes are given only for firm matches. Size values are once, few and many counts, or a class for expanded clones, and some rows have none.

TRBJ2-3	NA	TRBV3-1/TRBV3-2	NA	TGTGCCAGCAGCCGACGGGGGTGGAGCGGAACTTCAGGAGATACGCAGTATTTT	CASSRRGWSGTSGDTQYF
TRBJ1-5	NA	TRBV28	NA	TGTGCCAGCAGTTTTCGCGCAGGGGATCAGCCCCAGCATTTT	CASSFRAGDQPQHF
TRBJ2-3	NA	TRBV19	NA	TGTGCCAGTAGTATCCCTTTAGATACGCAGTATTTT	CASSIPLDTQYF
TRBJ2-3	TRBD2	TRBV18	NA	TGTGCCAGCTCACCGAGGATGACTAGCGGCCATAGCACAGATACGCAGTATTTT	CASSPRMTSGHSTDTQYF
TRBJ2-3	NA	TRBV6-5	few	TGTGCCAGCACTCCACATTGGGGGGTCACAGATACGCAGTATTTT	CASTPHWGVTDTQYF
TRBJ1-5	NA	TRBV5-6	NA	TGTGCCAGCAGCTTGGGGGGGACACCCAGCAATCAGCCCCAGCATTTT	CASSLGGTPSNQPQHF
TRBJ2-1	TRBD2	TRBV7-9	NA	TGTGCCAGCAGCTTACCGACTAGCGAGCTCTCCTACAATGAGCAGTTCTTC	CASSLPTSELSYNEQFF
TRBJ2-3	TRBD2	TRBV24-1	once	TGTGCCACCAGTGATGCCCGGACTAGCCAGAGCACAGATACGCAGTATTTT	CATSDARTSQSTDTQYF
TRBJ1-1	TRBD1	TRBV7-9	NA	TGTGCCAGCAGCTTCCCGACAGGGCGAACTGAAGCTTTCTTT	CASSFPTGRTEAFF
TRBJ2-3	TRBD2	TRBV3-1/TRBV3-2	NA	TGTGCCAGCAGCCAAGGGCCTTTGATTAGCGGGGCTAGCACAGATACGCAGTATTTT	CASSQGPLISGASTDTQYF
TRBJ1-2	TRBD1	TRBV6-5	NA	TGTGCCAGCAGTCCCCGGGACAGGGTGTCTGGCTACACCTTC	CASSPRDRVSGYTF
TRBJ2-1	NA	TRBV20-1	NA	TGCAGTGCTAGTTACCAGGGGATCTACAATGAGCAGTTCTTC	CSASYQGIYNEQFF
TRBJ1-5	NA	TRBV6-1	NA	TGTGCCAGCAGTGAGACCTTACTAACGTCACGCTACAATCAGCCCCAGCATTTT	CASSETLLTSRYNQPQHF
TRBJ2-1	TRBD2	TRBV6-5	once	TGTGCCAGCAGTCCTACTAGCGCCAATGAGCAGTTCTTC	CASSPTSANEQFF
TRBJ2-3	TRBD2	TRBV28	NA	TGTGCCACCTTCCCTAGCGGTAGCACAGATACGCAGTATTTT	CATFPSGSTDTQYF
TRBJ2-2	NA	TRBV5-5	NA	TGTGCCAGCAGCCTAGACAGGAGAGCTGTTCACGCCGGGGAGCTGTTTTTT	CASSLDRRAVHAGELFF
TRBJ2-1	NA	TRBV5-1	NA	TGCGCCAGCAGCTTGGTGGGGGCCAGGGGTAATGAGCAGTTCTTC	CASSLVGARGNEQFF
TRBJ1-2	NA	TRBV4-2	NA	TGTGCCAGCAGCCAAACAACAGGGACCTATGGCTACACCTTC	CASSQTTGTYGYTF
TRBJ2-1	TRBD2	TRBV4-2	NA	TGTGCCAGCAGCCAAGGGACTAGCGGGGGGCCGAGCTCCTACAATGAGCAGTTCTTC	CASSQGTSGGPSSYNEQFF
TRBJ1-5	NA	TRBV5-1	NA	TGCGCCAGCAGCTTGGGACAGAATAGCAATCAGCCCCAGCATTTT	CASSLGQNSNQPQHF
TRBJ2-7	NA	TRBV12-3/TRBV12-4	NA	TGTGCCAGCAGTTTAGGCGGTACCTACGAGCAGTACTTC	CASSLGGTYEQYF
TRBJ1-5	NA	TRBV7-2	NA	TGTGCCAGCAGCTTATCACAGAATAGCAATCAGCCCCAGCATTTT	CASSLSQNSNQPQHF
TRBJ1-2	NA	TRBV28	NA	TGTGCCAGCAGGCAGGGTTCCTATGGCTACACCTTC	CASRQGSYGYTF
TRBJ2-3	TRBD2	TRBV27	once	TGTGCCAGTCGAGCGGGGGGGAGGAATACGCAGTATTTT	CASRAGGRNTQYF
TRBJ1-4	TRBD1	TRBV28	NA	TGTGCCAGCAGCGGGACAGCAGTAACGGGAGAAAAACTGTTTTTT	CASSGTAVTGEKLFF
TRBJ2-7	NA	TRBV27	NA	TGTGCCAGCAGTTTATCTGTAGGGGTCACCTACGAGCAGTACTTC	CASSLSVGVTYEQYF
TRBJ2-7	NA	TRBV25-1	NA	TGTGCCAGCAGTGAATTAGGGGCCTCCTACGAGCAGTACTTC	CASSELGASYEQYF
TRBJ2-5	TRBD1	TRBV18	NA	TGTGCCAGCTCACCACTGGAACACAGGGGGACCCAGTACTTC	CASSPLEHRGTQYF
TRBJ1-5	TRBD1	TRBV11-2	NA	TGTGCCAGCAGCGCGCTCGACAGGGGAGCCAATCAGCCCCAGCATTTT	CASSALDRGANQPQHF
TRBJ1-1	NA	TRBV9	NA	TGTGCCAGCAGCGTAGAAGCGGTCACTGAAGCTTTCTTT	CASSVEAVTEAFF
TRBJ2-5	TRBD1	TRBV25-1	NA	TGTGCCAGCAGTGTCACAGGGGGCCCAGAGACCCAGTACTTC	CASSVTGGPETQYF
TRBJ1-1	NA	TRBV5-1	once	TGCGCCAGCAGCTTGGAAGGTGGAGGGGCGAGGACTGAAGCTTTCTTT	CASSLEGGGARTEAFF
TRBJ2-1	TRBD1	TRBV4-1	NA	TGCGCCAGCAGCCAGGTCCGGGACAGGGGGATCGGTGAGCAGTTCTTC	CASSQVRDRGIGEQFF
TRBJ1-2	NA	TRBV28	NA	TGTGCCAGCAGGACAGGTTCGCGAGCTAACTATGGCTACACCTTC	CASRTGSRANYGYTF
TRBJ2-5	NA	TRBV5-4	NA	TGTGCCAGCAGCCCGGGACTCCAAGAGACCCAGTACTTC	CASSPGLQETQYF
TRBJ2-7	NA	TRBV4-1	many	TGCGCCAGCAGCCAAGATTCAGGCAGGGGTGTGCAGTACTTC	CASSQDSGRGVQYF
TRBJ1-4	NA	TRBV30	NA	TGTGCCTGGACCAGGGCCGGCGAGGCCAAACTGTTTTTT	CAWTRAGEAKLFF
TRBJ2-3	TRBD2	TRBV13	NA	TGTGCCAGCAGCGTCGACAGGGACGGGACTAGCGGGGGGGATCGTAGCACAGATACGCAGTATTTT	CASSVDRDGTSGGDRSTDTQYF
TRBJ1-1	TRBD1	TRBV4-1	NA	TGCGCCAGCAGCCAAGTCTTTGGACAGGGAGACACTGAAGCTTTCTTT	CASSQVFGQGDTEAFF
TRBJ2-3	NA	TRBV7-9	NA	TGTGCCAGCAGCTCTCGGGCGGGATTGTCAACAGATACGCAGTATTTT	CASSSRAGLSTDTQYF
TRBJ1-6	TRBD1	TRBV15	NA	TGTGCCACCAGCAGTATCCGGGGACAGAGCTCCTATAATTCACCCCTCCACTTT	CATSSIRGQSSYNSPLHF
TRBJ1-1	TRBD1	TRBV24-1	NA	TGTGCCACCAGTGATCCAGGGGGCGAAGCTTTCTTT	CATSDPGGEAFF
TRBJ1-1	NA	TRBV27	NA	TGTGCCAGCAGTTCGGGAACTGAAGCTTTCTTT	CASSSGTEAFF
TRBJ1-1	TRBD1	TRBV5-1	NA	TGCGCCAGCGAAACCGGGACAGCTAAAACTGAAGCTTTCTTT	CASETGTAKTEAFF
TRBJ1-4	NA	TRBV7-9	once	TGTGCCAGCAGCTTAATGAAAGGGGAAAGTTCAACTAATGAAAAACTGTTTTTT	CASSLMKGESSTNEKLFF
TRBJ2-2	NA	TRBV18	NA	TGTGCCAGCTCACCCGGTACGACCGGGGAGCTGTTTTTT	CASSPGTTGELFF
TRBJ1-4	TRBD1	TRBV7-2	NA	TGTGCCAGCAGCCCAGGGGGAGGACGAGAAAAACTGTTTTTT	CASSPGGGREKLFF
TRBJ1-2	NA	TRBV5-4	NA	TGTGCCAGCACCGTGAGAGGGAGTCTCTATGGCTACACCTTC	CASTVRGSLYGYTF
TRBJ2-2	NA	TRBV19	NA	TGTGCCAGTAGTATAGGAGGAGGGTCCGGGGAGCTGTTTTTT	CASSIGGGSGELFF
TRBJ2-3	TRBD2	TRBV7-6	NA	TGTGCCAGCAGCTACCGCGGACTAGCTTCAGATACGCAGTATTTT	CASSYRGLASDTQYF
TRBJ1-6	TRBD1	TRBV27	NA	TGTGCCAGCAGTTCCAGACAGGGCGATCTTTCACCCCTCCACTTT	CASSSRQGDLSPLHF
TRBJ2-3	TRBD2	TRBV11-2	NA	TGTGCCAGCAGCTTCACCCTGGGGCGGGAGAGAGAGGCAGATACGCAGTATTTT	CASSFTLGREREADTQYF
TRBJ2-7	TRBD1	TRBV5-5	NA	TGTGCCAGCAGCCCCGCCGAGACCGGGACAGGGTTTGGCGAGCAGTACTTC	CASSPAETGTGFGEQYF
TRBJ2-4	TRBD1	TRBV2	NA	TGTGCCAGCAGTGAAGCCAGGGGGCGAACGAAGTACTTC	CASSEARGRTKYF
TRBJ1-1	NA	TRBV27	few	TGTGCCAGCGTGAATCTGGGTGGGGGCGGCACTGAAGCTTTCTTT	CASVNLGGGGTEAFF
TRBJ2-2	TRBD2	TRBV7-6	few	TGTGCCAGCAGGGGGACTAGCGGGAACACCGGGGAGCTGTTTTTT	CASRGTSGNTGELFF
TRBJ1-5	NA	TRBV28	NA	TGTGCCAGCAGACTACGACAGAGCAGCAATCAGCCCCAGCATTTT	CASRLRQSSNQPQHF